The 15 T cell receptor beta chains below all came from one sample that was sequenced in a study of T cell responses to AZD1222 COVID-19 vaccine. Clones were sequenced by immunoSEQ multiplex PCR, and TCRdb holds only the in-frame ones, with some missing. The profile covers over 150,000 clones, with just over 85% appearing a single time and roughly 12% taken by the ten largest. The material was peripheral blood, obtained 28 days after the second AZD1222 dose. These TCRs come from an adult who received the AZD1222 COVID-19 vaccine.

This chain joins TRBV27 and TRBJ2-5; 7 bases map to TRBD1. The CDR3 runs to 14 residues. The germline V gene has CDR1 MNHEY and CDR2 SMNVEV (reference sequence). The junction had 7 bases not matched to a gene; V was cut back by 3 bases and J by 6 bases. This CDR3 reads CASSFEGARQTQYF. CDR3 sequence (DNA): TGTGCCAGCAGTTTTGAGGGGGCGAGGCAGACCCAGTACTTC.

The CDR3 coding sequence is TGCGCCAGCAGCTTAACAGGGGAATATTACACCGGGGAGCTGTTTTTT. This sequence encodes CASSLTGEYYTGELFF. This chain connects TRBV5-1 to TRBJ2-2; 7 bases are shared with TRBD1. V was pared by 2 bases and J by 3 bases, with 7 bases of the junction left unmatched. The CDR3 loop spans 16 amino acids. Germline V gene lookup returns CDR1 SGHRS and CDR2 YFSETQ.

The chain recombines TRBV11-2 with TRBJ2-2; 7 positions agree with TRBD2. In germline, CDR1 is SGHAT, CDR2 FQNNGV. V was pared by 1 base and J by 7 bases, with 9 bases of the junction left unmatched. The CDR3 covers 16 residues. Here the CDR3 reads CASSLVKSGVGGELFF. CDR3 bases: TGTGCCAGCAGCTTAGTAAAGAGCGGGGTTGGCGGGGAGCTGTTTTTT.

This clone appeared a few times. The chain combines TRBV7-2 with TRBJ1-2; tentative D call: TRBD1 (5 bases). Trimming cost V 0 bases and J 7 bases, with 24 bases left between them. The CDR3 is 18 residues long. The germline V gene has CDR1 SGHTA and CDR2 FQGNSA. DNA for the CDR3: TGTGCCAGCAGCTTAGCGGGGGTTGGGCTGAGTTCCAGGTTTGGCTACACCTTC. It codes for CASSLAGVGLSSRFGYTF.

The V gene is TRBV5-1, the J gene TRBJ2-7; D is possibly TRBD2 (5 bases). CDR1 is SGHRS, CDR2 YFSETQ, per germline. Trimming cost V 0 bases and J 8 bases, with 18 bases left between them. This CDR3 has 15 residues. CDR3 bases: TGCGCCAGCAGCTTGGGGGCCGGAGGAAAGGTGAAGCAGTACTTC. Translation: CASSLGAGGKVKQYF.

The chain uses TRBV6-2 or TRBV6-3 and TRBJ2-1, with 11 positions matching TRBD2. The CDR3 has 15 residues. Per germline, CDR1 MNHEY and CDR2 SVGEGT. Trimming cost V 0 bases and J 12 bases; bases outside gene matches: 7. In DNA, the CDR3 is TGTGCCAGCAGTTACTCCCTAGCGGGGGGTTTTTCGCAGTTCTTC. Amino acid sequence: CASSYSLAGGFSQFF.

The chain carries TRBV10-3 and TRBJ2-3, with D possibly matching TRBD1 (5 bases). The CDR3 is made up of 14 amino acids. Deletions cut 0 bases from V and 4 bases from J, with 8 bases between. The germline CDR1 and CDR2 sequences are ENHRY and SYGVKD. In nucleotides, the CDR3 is TGTGCCATCAGTGAGTCGCCCAGGGCAGATACGCAGTATTTT. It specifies CAISESPRADTQYF.

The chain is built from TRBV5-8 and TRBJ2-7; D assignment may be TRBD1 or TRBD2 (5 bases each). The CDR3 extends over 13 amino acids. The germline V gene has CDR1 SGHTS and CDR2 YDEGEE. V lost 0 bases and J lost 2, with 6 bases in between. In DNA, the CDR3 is TGTGCCAGCAGCTTGGGGGGGACCTACGAGCAGTACTTC. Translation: CASSLGGTYEQYF.

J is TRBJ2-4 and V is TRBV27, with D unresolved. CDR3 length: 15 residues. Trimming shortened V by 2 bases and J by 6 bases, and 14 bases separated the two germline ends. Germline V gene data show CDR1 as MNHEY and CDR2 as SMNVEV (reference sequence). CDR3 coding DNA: TGTGCCAGCAGTTTAAGCGTCCATTTCGGAAACATTCAGTACTTC. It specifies CASSLSVHFGNIQYF.

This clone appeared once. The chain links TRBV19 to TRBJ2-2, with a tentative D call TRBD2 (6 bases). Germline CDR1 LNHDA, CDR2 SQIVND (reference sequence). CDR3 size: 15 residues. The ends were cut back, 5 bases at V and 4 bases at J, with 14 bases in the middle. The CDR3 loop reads CASSAGGKATGELFF. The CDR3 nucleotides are TGTGCCAGTAGTGCCGGCGGGAAGGCCACCGGGGAGCTGTTTTTT.

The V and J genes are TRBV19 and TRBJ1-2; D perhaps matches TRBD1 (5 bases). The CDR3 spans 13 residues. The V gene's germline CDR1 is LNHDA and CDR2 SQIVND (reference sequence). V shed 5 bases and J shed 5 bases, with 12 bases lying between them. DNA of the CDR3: TGTGCCAGTAGTCCCCGGGGGGGATATGGCTACACCTTC. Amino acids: CASSPRGGYGYTF.

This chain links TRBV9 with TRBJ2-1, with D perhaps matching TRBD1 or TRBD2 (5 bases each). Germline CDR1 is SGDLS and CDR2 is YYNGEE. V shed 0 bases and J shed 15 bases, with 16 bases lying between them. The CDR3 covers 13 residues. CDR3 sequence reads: CASSVDLGALRFF. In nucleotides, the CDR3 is TGTGCCAGCAGCGTAGACCTCGGGGCTCTTCGGTTCTTC.

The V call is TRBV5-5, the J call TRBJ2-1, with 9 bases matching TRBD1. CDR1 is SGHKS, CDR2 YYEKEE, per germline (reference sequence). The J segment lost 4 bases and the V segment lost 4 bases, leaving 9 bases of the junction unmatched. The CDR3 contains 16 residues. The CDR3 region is CASSLTGTGIYNEQFF. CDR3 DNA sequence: TGTGCCAGCAGCCTCACCGGGACAGGGATATACAATGAGCAGTTCTTC.

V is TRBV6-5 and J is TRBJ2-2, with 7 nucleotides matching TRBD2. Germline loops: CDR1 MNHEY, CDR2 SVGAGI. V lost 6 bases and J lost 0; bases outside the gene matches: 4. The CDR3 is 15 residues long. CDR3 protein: CASRWEGSNTGELFF. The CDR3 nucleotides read TGTGCCAGCAGGTGGGAGGGATCGAACACCGGGGAGCTGTTTTTT.

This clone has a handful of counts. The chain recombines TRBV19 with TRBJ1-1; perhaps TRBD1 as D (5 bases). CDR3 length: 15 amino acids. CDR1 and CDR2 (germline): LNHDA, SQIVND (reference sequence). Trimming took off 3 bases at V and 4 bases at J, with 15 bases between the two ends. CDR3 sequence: CASSIGTGGLTEAFF. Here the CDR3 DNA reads TGTGCCAGTAGTATCGGGACCGGAGGTCTCACTGAAGCTTTCTTT.